In this sample, the clone carrying this TCR beta chain turned up once. Its specificity is unknown. Trimming took 2 bases from V and 4 from J, leaving 6 bases between them. The V gene's germline CDR1 is SEHNR and CDR2 FQNEAQ (reference sequence). CDR3 length: 13 amino acids. Time point here: baseline, week 1 (first vaccination visit). Treatment denoted: pre-vaccination baseline after standard-of-care therapy. This record belongs to a study of a mutant IDH1 vaccine in newly diagnosed glioma. About the study: Treated patients had a mean age of about 44 years and a sex split that was around 60% male and roughly 40% female. Before enrollment, the patients had been treated with radiotherapy alone, temozolomide alone, or both together. Most of them had received both.

The study's findings and limits: Pseudoprogression seemed unlinked to shifts in top peripheral T cell clonotypes.

Clones were sequenced by immunoSEQ multiplex PCR, and TCRdb holds only the in-frame ones, with some missing. The data contain over 75,000 clones, about 90% of them singletons. The receptor was derived from a woman aged 45-59 years with glioma. The chain links TRBV7-9 to TRBJ1-5; D unresolved. The source was PBMCs, collected from a glioma patient treated with radiotherapy, temozolomide or both. CDR3 coding DNA: TGTGCCAGCAGCTTACAGGAAAATCAGCCCCAGCATTTT. It codes for CASSLQENQPQHF.